The 18 T cell receptor beta chains below all came from one sample that was sequenced in a study of blood T cell repertoires in COVID-19. TCRdb's table, derived via immunoSEQ multiplex PCR, lists solely in-frame clones and lacks some. The sample holds about 200,000 clones, roughly 82% seen once. Sequenced material: PBMCs or T cells enriched from blood (not recorded which). All receptors come from a middle-aged man who had recovered from COVID-19.

Only a few counts were recorded for this clone. J is TRBJ1-1 and V is TRBV7-9, with a tentative D call TRBD1 (5 bases). With 4 bases removed from V and 3 bases from J, the gap between germline ends came to 12 bases. Germline V gene data show CDR1 as SEHNR and CDR2 as FQNEAQ (reference sequence). This CDR3 has 14 residues. CDR3 amino acids: CASSWSVGDTEAFF. The DNA of the CDR3 is TGTGCCAGCAGCTGGTCGGTAGGGGACACTGAAGCTTTCTTT.

With regard to this clone: The conserved final phenylalanine or tryptophan is absent from the CDR3, which likely points to a read error. The limits of the CDR3 on the DNA are not certain, so only TCRdb's listed CDR3 is given. The chain joins TRBV2 to TRBJ1-1. The CDR3 sequence runs 10 residues, both termini included. Germline CDR1 and CDR2: SNHLY and FYNNEI. CDR3 residues: CASNGWGGTL.

This chain joins TRBV2 and TRBJ1-2; TRBD1 is a possible D gene (6 bases). The V end was cut by 7 bases, the J end by 5 bases, with 23 bases between. The CDR3 is made up of 16 amino acids. Germline CDR1 and CDR2: SNHLY and FYNNEI. This CDR3 is CASTRQEDGSIYGYTF. The CDR3, as DNA: TGTGCCAGCACGCGACAGGAAGATGGCTCTATTTATGGCTACACCTTC.

V is TRBV15 and J is TRBJ2-1, with 10 bases fitting TRBD2. J was trimmed by 3 bases and V by 6 bases; bases with no gene match: 14. The CDR3 sequence is 18 residues long. From germline, CDR1 is LNHNV and CDR2 YYDKDF (reference sequence). The CDR3 loop is CATSKGLAGVGGYNEQFF. CDR3 nucleotides: TGTGCCACCAGTAAGGGGCTAGCGGGAGTAGGTGGCTACAATGAGCAGTTCTTC.

The chain couples TRBV30 to TRBJ2-3; 9 nucleotides agree with TRBD2. The germline gives CDR1 GTSNPN, CDR2 SVGIG (reference sequence). The CDR3 extends over 13 amino acids. Here the CDR3 reads CSRGPSGMDTQYF. In DNA form, the CDR3 reads TGTTCCCGAGGACCTAGCGGGATGGATACGCAGTATTTT.

The V and J genes are TRBV15 and TRBJ2-7; D is possibly TRBD2 (5 bases). Germline CDR1 and CDR2: LNHNV and YYDKDF (reference sequence). The CDR3 extends over 12 amino acids. Trimming shortened V by 0 bases and J by 6 bases, and 6 bases separated the two germline ends. CDR3: CATSRDRGEQYF. DNA of the CDR3: TGTGCCACCAGCAGAGATCGGGGCGAGCAGTACTTC.

V gene TRBV19 combines with J gene TRBJ1-5; D is unclear. Germline V gene data show CDR1 as LNHDA and CDR2 as SQIVND (reference sequence). V lost 4 bases and J lost 0, with 13 bases in between. This CDR3 has 16 residues. The CDR3 DNA follows: TGTGCCAGTAGTACTTGGCAACGAAATAGCAATCAGCCCCAGCATTTT. Translating it yields CASSTWQRNSNQPQHF.

This rearrangement joins TRBV28 to TRBJ2-7; 10 nucleotides align to TRBD1. The CDR3 has 15 amino acids. V trimming: 7 bases; J trimming: 4 bases; junction bases outside the gene matches: 10. From germline, CDR1 is MDHEN and CDR2 SYDVKM. This chain's CDR3 is CASNFPGTGEYEQYF. Here the CDR3 DNA reads TGTGCCAGCAACTTCCCCGGGACAGGGGAATACGAGCAGTACTTC.

This chain uses TRBV28 with TRBJ2-6; weak D call: TRBD1 (5 bases). CDR1 and CDR2 from the germline V gene are MDHEN and SYDVKM. The CDR3 extends over 15 amino acids. V was shortened by 5 bases and J by 1 base, with 9 bases between the two germline ends. CDR3 bases: TGTGCCAGCAGTCCGACAGTATCTGGGGCCAACGTCCTGACTTTC. This codes for CASSPTVSGANVLTF. The entire variable domain, with the rest obtained from reference TRBV28 and TRBJ2-6, is as follows: DVKVTQSSRYLVKRTGEKVFLECVQDMDHENMFWYRQDPGLGLRLIYFSYDVKMKEKGDIPEGYSVSREKKERFSLILESASTNQTSMYLCASSPTVSGANVLTFGAGSRLTVL.

The CDR3 protein is CSASSGGNTEAFF. The DNA of the CDR3 is TGCAGTGCTAGTTCGGGGGGGAACACTGAAGCTTTCTTT. The rearrangement links TRBV20-1 to TRBJ1-1; the D gene is possibly TRBD1 (5 bases). Germline CDR1 reads DFQATT; CDR2 reads SNEGSKA (reference sequence). The V end was cut by 3 bases, the J end by 1 base, with 9 bases between. This CDR3 spans 13 amino acids.

V usage is TRBV6-6 and J usage is TRBJ1-2; D gene uncertain. CDR1 MNHNY and CDR2 SVGAGI come from the germline V gene (reference sequence). The CDR3 loop spans 14 amino acids. The V and J ends lost 5 bases and 2 bases respectively, with 12 bases between them. In DNA form, the CDR3 reads TGTGCCAGCAGTACTCAGGCGACGAACTATGGCTACACCTTC. Its protein product is CASSTQATNYGYTF.

The chain recombines TRBV4-1 with TRBJ1-1; 9 nucleotides align to TRBD1. The germline V gene encodes CDR1 MGHRA and CDR2 YSYEKL. The CDR3 has 18 residues. The trim removed 0 bases at V and 5 bases at J, leaving 13 bases unmatched. CDR3 sequence reads: CASSQEVLTGGGDTEAFF. The CDR3 nucleotides are TGCGCCAGCAGCCAAGAAGTACTTACAGGGGGCGGTGATACTGAAGCTTTCTTT.

This clone showed up just a few times. The V and J genes are TRBV28 and TRBJ2-2; D call uncertain. The CDR3 contains 16 residues. V was pared by 10 bases and J by 0 bases, with 18 bases between. Germline loops: CDR1 MDHEN, CDR2 SYDVKM. Here the CDR3 reads CATTFEAHANTGELFF. The CDR3 nucleotides read TGTGCCACCACCTTTGAGGCACACGCGAACACCGGGGAGCTGTTTTTT.

This chain's CDR3 is CASWARTDTQYF. The CDR3, as DNA: TGTGCCAGCTGGGCCCGGACAGATACGCAGTATTTT. The V gene is TRBV28, the J gene TRBJ2-3, with unresolved D. Germline CDR1 is MDHEN and CDR2 is SYDVKM. Trimming pared 8 bases from V and 3 bases from J, leaving 9 bases between. This CDR3 has 12 residues.

The chain links TRBV5-1 to TRBJ1-2, with D possibly being TRBD1 (5 bases). This CDR3 spans 15 amino acids. V lost 1 base and J lost 4, with 14 bases in between. Germline V gene data show CDR1 as SGHRS and CDR2 as YFSETQ. The CDR3 is CASSLSGGSSYGYTF. CDR3 DNA sequence: TGCGCCAGCAGCTTGAGCGGGGGGTCCAGCTATGGCTACACCTTC.

CDR3 amino acids: CASSRAVSPGYGYTF. Here the CDR3 DNA reads TGTGCCAGTAGTCGGGCGGTCTCCCCGGGGTATGGCTACACCTTC. The chain couples TRBV19 to TRBJ1-2; unclear D gene. Trimming took 5 bases from V and 5 from J, leaving 18 bases between them. Per germline, CDR1 LNHDA and CDR2 SQIVND (reference sequence). This CDR3 region has 15 residues.

The chain joins TRBV5-8 to TRBJ2-7; D might be TRBD2 (5 bases). V was pared by 3 bases and J by 2 bases, with 9 bases between. This CDR3 comprises 13 residues. Per germline, CDR1 SGHTS and CDR2 YDEGEE. In DNA form, the CDR3 reads TGTGCCAGCAGCTGGACCGGGACCTACGAGCAGTACTTC. Protein sequence: CASSWTGTYEQYF. Together with reference TRBV5-8 and TRBJ2-7, the CDR3 gives the full variable domain: EAGVTQSPTHLIKTRGQQATLRCSPISGHTSVYWYQQALGLGLQFLLWYDEGEERNRGNFPPRFSGRQFPNYSSELNVNALELEDSALYLCASSWTGTYEQYFGPGTRLTVT.

The rearrangement links TRBV5-1 to TRBJ2-7; 14 positions match TRBD2. CDR1 and CDR2 from the germline V gene are SGHRS and YFSETQ. CDR3 length: 18 amino acids. Trimming at V came to 3 bases and at J to 7 bases, leaving 15 bases not matched to a gene. This chain's CDR3 is CASSSGTSGSPLRYEQYF. The CDR3 DNA follows: TGCGCCAGCAGCTCGGGGACTAGCGGGAGTCCTCTACGATATGAGCAGTACTTC. The entire variable domain, with the rest obtained from reference TRBV5-1 and TRBJ2-7, is as follows: KAGVTQTPRYLIKTRGQQVTLSCSPISGHRSVSWYQQTPGQGLQFLFEYFSETQRNKGNFPGRFSGRQFSNSRSEMNVSTLELGDSALYLCASSSGTSGSPLRYEQYFGPGTRLTVT.